Shown below are 14 T cell receptor beta chains from a single sample sequenced in a study of cytomegalovirus exposure and HLA in healthy donors. With 60 Vbeta and 13 Jbeta primers, the PCR was carried out. Sequencing was performed with immunoSEQ multiplex PCR; in TCRdb, only in-frame clones are kept and a portion is missing. The table has 100,000 to 150,000 clones, more than 80% seen once. Material: PBMCs. The origin of the receptors is a man in his thirties or forties in good health and CMV-seropositive.

The chain couples TRBV6-1 to TRBJ1-4, with D possibly being TRBD1 (5 bases). The germline V gene encodes CDR1 MNHNS and CDR2 SASEGT. The CDR3 is 14 amino acids. Trimming took 6 bases from V and 8 from J, leaving 16 bases between them. CDR3 protein: CASSWDYRSEKLFF. In nucleotides, the CDR3 is TGTGCCAGCAGCTGGGACTATAGATCCGAAAAACTGTTTTTT.

The chain carries TRBV10-1 and TRBJ1-2; 7 positions agree with TRBD1. The trim removed 6 bases at V and 0 bases at J, leaving 7 bases unmatched. CDR1 is WNHNN and CDR2 is SYGVQD in the germline V gene (reference sequence). CDR3 length equals 15 residues. CDR3 DNA sequence: TGCGCCAGCAGCGACCGACAGGGCCCTAACTATGGCTACACCTTC. Its translation: CASSDRQGPNYGYTF.

The chain recombines TRBV28 with TRBJ2-1; TRBD1 is a possible D gene (6 bases). V was trimmed by 6 bases and J by 6 bases, leaving 15 bases between them. Germline loops: CDR1 MDHEN, CDR2 SYDVKM. This CDR3 comprises 14 residues. In DNA form, the CDR3 reads TGTGCCAGCAGCCCCCCACAGGGAAGCAATGAGCAGTTCTTC. Translating it yields CASSPPQGSNEQFF. The full variable domain, with the rest looked up from reference TRBV28 and TRBJ2-1, is DVKVTQSSRYLVKRTGEKVFLECVQDMDHENMFWYRQDPGLGLRLIYFSYDVKMKEKGDIPEGYSVSREKKERFSLILESASTNQTSMYLCASSPPQGSNEQFFGPGTRLTVL.

The J gene is TRBJ2-3, the V gene TRBV6-5; D perhaps matches TRBD1 (6 bases). Trimming pared 0 bases from V and 6 bases from J, leaving 7 bases between. Germline loops: CDR1 MNHEY, CDR2 SVGAGI. The CDR3 runs 13 residues. The CDR3 spells CASSYSQGDTQYF. CDR3 nucleotides: TGTGCCAGCAGTTACTCCCAGGGGGATACGCAGTATTTT.

The rearrangement uses TRBV25-1 and TRBJ2-7, with 10 bases matching TRBD1. Germline-derived CDR1 and CDR2 are MGHDK and SYGVNS. V lost 3 bases, J lost 0 bases, and 5 bases stayed unmatched. The CDR3 is made up of 16 amino acids. In DNA, the CDR3 is TGTGCCAGCAGTGAGGACAGGGGGACTTTCTCCTACGAGCAGTACTTC. Its translation: CASSEDRGTFSYEQYF.

This clone was detected a few times. This chain links TRBV5-1 with TRBJ2-7; TRBD2 aligns across 12 bases. J lost 0 bases, V lost 4 bases, and 5 bases had no gene match. This CDR3 spans 16 amino acids. Germline assignment: CDR1 SGHRS and CDR2 YFSETQ. The CDR3 bases are TGCGCCAGCAGCCTGAAGACTAGCGGGAGCTCCTACGAGCAGTACTTC. Translation: CASSLKTSGSSYEQYF.

This chain connects TRBV6-1 to TRBJ1-2; possible D gene TRBD1, 6 bases. The CDR3 totals 15 residues. In germline, CDR1 is MNHNS, CDR2 SASEGT. Trimming cost V 3 bases and J 8 bases, with 19 bases left between them. DNA for the CDR3: TGTGCCAGCAGTGACTACAGGGCTGAACTCGTAGGCTACACCTTC. Protein product: CASSDYRAELVGYTF.

The rearrangement links TRBV5-1 to TRBJ2-5; 10 bases match TRBD1. After removal of 0 bases from V and 3 bases from J, the junction contained 2 bases not matched to a gene. Germline V gene data show CDR1 as SGHRS and CDR2 as YFSETQ. The CDR3 is made up of 15 amino acids. CDR3 in DNA: TGCGCCAGCAGCTTGGCTGGACAGGGGGAAGAGACCCAGTACTTC. Amino acid sequence: CASSLAGQGEETQYF.

V is TRBV19 and J is TRBJ1-5; 7 bases agree with TRBD1. From germline, CDR1 is LNHDA and CDR2 SQIVND (reference sequence). The V segment lost 5 bases and the J segment 2 bases; nucleotides outside the gene matches: 9. This CDR3 has 16 amino acids. The CDR3 is CASSARGTEGNQPQHF. DNA for the CDR3: TGTGCCAGTAGTGCCCGGGGGACAGAGGGCAATCAGCCCCAGCATTTT.

This chain connects TRBV2 to TRBJ2-1; D is perhaps TRBD1 (6 bases). The CDR3 spans 13 residues. Trimming stripped 6 bases from V and 7 bases from J, with 13 bases between. Germline CDR1 SNHLY, CDR2 FYNNEI. Written as DNA, the CDR3 is TGTGCCAGCAGCCCCGATCAGGGGAATGAGCAGTTCTTC. Protein sequence: CASSPDQGNEQFF.

The V call is TRBV7-3, the J call TRBJ2-7, with D perhaps matching TRBD2 (6 bases). Germline assignment: CDR1 SGHTA and CDR2 FQGTGA. Trimming removed 1 base at V and 0 bases at J, with 10 bases between. This CDR3 has 15 amino acids. Here the CDR3 DNA reads TGTGCCAGCAGCTTAAACGGGGGAACCTCCTACGAGCAGTACTTC. Translated, it gives CASSLNGGTSYEQYF.

This clone was counted a few times. The rearrangement uses TRBV19 and TRBJ1-5; D ambiguous. The CDR3 has 15 residues. The ends were cut back, 7 bases at V and 1 base at J, with 14 bases in the middle. Germline-derived CDR1 and CDR2 are LNHDA and SQIVND (reference sequence). The CDR3 reads CASTPWAGSNQPQHF. Here the CDR3 DNA reads TGTGCCAGTACCCCTTGGGCAGGAAGCAATCAGCCCCAGCATTTT.

The V gene is TRBV7-3, the J gene TRBJ1-1, with 8 bases aligning to TRBD1. Trimming removed 5 bases from V and 1 base from J; junction bases left unmatched: 3. Germline CDR1 and CDR2: SGHTA and FQGTGA. The CDR3 covers 14 residues. The CDR3 is CASSQGTGNTEAFF. CDR3 bases: TGTGCCAGCAGCCAGGGGACAGGGAACACTGAAGCTTTCTTT.

The chain links TRBV25-1 to TRBJ1-5, with 7 nucleotides matching TRBD1. V lost 4 bases to trimming and J lost 1 base; unmatched junction nucleotides: 4. The CDR3 loop spans 15 amino acids. Germline V CDR1 and CDR2: MGHDK, SYGVNS. CDR3 region: CASSGSGGSNQPQHF. In DNA form, the CDR3 reads TGTGCCAGCAGTGGGTCAGGGGGGAGCAATCAGCCCCAGCATTTT.